This entry lists 17 T cell receptor beta chains sequenced from one sample in a study of blood T cell repertoires in COVID-19. The repertoire was sequenced with immunoSEQ multiplex PCR; TCRdb's copy has only in-frame clones and lacks some. Of 310,000 or so clones in the sample, roughly 83% were seen once. The sample consisted of peripheral blood. Source of these receptors: a woman aged 45 to 65 with acute or convalescent COVID-19.

The rearrangement joins TRBV21-1 to TRBJ1-2. TRBV21-1 is described as a pseudogene. This CDR3 spans 16 amino acids. CDR3 sequence: CASSKDGVRRNYGYTF. The DNA for the CDR3 is TGTGCCAGCAGCAAAGACGGGGTTCGGCGTAACTATGGCTACACCTTC.

The chain combines TRBV2 with TRBJ1-5, with D possibly matching TRBD1 (6 bases). Trimming shortened V by 6 bases and J by 2 bases, and 14 bases separated the two germline ends. The CDR3 is 15 residues long. The germline CDR1 and CDR2 sequences are SNHLY and FYNNEI. The CDR3 DNA sequence: TGTGCCAGCAGATCCACAGGGAGTCGCAATCAGCCCCAGCATTTT. Translated: CASRSTGSRNQPQHF.

J is TRBJ2-1 and V is TRBV9; 8 bases line up with TRBD1. Germline V gene data show CDR1 as SGDLS and CDR2 as YYNGEE. This CDR3 spans 15 amino acids. V trimming: 4 bases; J trimming: 5 bases; junction bases outside the gene matches: 8. The CDR3 loop is CASSPWTGNHNEQFF. In nucleotides, the CDR3 is TGTGCCAGCAGCCCATGGACAGGGAACCACAATGAGCAGTTCTTC.

The chain's CDR3 is CASSPRDRGNNSPLHF. DNA of the CDR3: TGTGCCAGCAGCCCGAGGGACAGGGGGAATAATTCACCCCTCCACTTT. The chain combines TRBV3-1 (or the pseudogene TRBV3-2) with TRBJ1-6; 11 positions agree with TRBD1. J was trimmed by 5 bases and V by 4 bases; bases with no gene match: 4. CDR1 is LGHDT and CDR2 is YNNKEL in the germline V gene (reference sequence). This CDR3 has 16 residues.

The chain has TRBV19 and TRBJ2-7; the D gene is possibly TRBD2 (5 bases). From germline, CDR1 is LNHDA and CDR2 SQIVND (reference sequence). The CDR3 is 15 amino acids. V dropped 5 bases and J dropped 5 bases, with 19 bases sitting between them. For the CDR3, the DNA is TGTGCCAGTAGTCTCAAAACTAGTTATCGCCACGAGCAGTACTTC. This encodes CASSLKTSYRHEQYF.

The genes are TRBV6-4 and TRBJ1-1, with D hard to call. Germline V gene sequence: CDR1 MRHNA, CDR2 SNTAGT. The CDR3 sequence is 14 residues long. Trimming removed 10 bases from V and 0 bases from J, with 15 bases in between. DNA for the CDR3: TGTGCCAACCTCGGCACAGAAATGAACACTGAAGCTTTCTTT. Its protein is CANLGTEMNTEAFF.

This clone was counted a single time. This chain connects TRBV9 to TRBJ2-1; no reliable D call. The V gene's germline CDR1 is SGDLS and CDR2 YYNGEE. This CDR3 is 16 amino acids long. V was clipped by 2 bases and J by 1 base, with 13 bases between them. The CDR3 spells CASSVSRSRSYNEQFF. The CDR3 coding sequence is TGTGCCAGCAGCGTCAGCCGGAGTAGGTCCTACAATGAGCAGTTCTTC. Based on the CDR3 plus reference TRBV9 and TRBJ2-1, the full variable domain is DSGVTQTPKHLITATGQRVTLRCSPRSGDLSVYWYQQSLDQGLQFLIQYYNGEERAKGNILERFSAQQFPDLHSELNLSSLELGDSALYFCASSVSRSRSYNEQFFGPGTRLTVL.

The V gene is TRBV27, the J gene TRBJ2-6, with D possibly matching TRBD1 (5 bases). Germline values: CDR1 MNHEY, CDR2 SMNVEV (reference sequence). The CDR3 totals 14 residues. Trimming cost V 6 bases and J 3 bases, with 9 bases left between them. The CDR3 spells CASSQGFGANVLTF. The CDR3 DNA is TGTGCCAGCAGCCAGGGCTTTGGGGCCAACGTCCTGACTTTC. The full variable domain, its missing parts supplied by reference TRBV27 and TRBJ2-6, is EAQVTQNPRYLITVTGKKLTVTCSQNMNHEYMSWYRQDPGLGLRQIYYSMNVEVTDKGDVPEGYKVSRKEKRNFPLILESPSPNQTSLYFCASSQGFGANVLTFGAGSRLTVL.

The chain employs TRBV5-4 and TRBJ2-1; D possibly corresponds to TRBD1 (5 bases). Trimming shortened V by 0 bases and J by 3 bases, and 16 bases separated the two germline ends. CDR3 length: 17 residues. Germline lookup yields CDR1 SGHNT and CDR2 YYREEE (reference sequence). The CDR3 reads CASSLGGLLQLYNEQFF. The CDR3 nucleotides read TGTGCCAGCAGCTTGGGGGGCCTCCTCCAGCTCTACAATGAGCAGTTCTTC. Full variable domain (missing parts from reference TRBV5-4 and TRBJ2-1): ETGVTQSPTHLIKTRGQQVTLRCSSQSGHNTVSWYQQALGQGPQFIFQYYREEENGRGNFPPRFSGLQFPNYSSELNVNALELDDSALYLCASSLGGLLQLYNEQFFGPGTRLTVL.

This rearrangement joins TRBV6-6 to TRBJ2-7; 8 positions agree with TRBD2. V lost 5 bases, J lost 5 bases, and 20 bases stayed unmatched. The length of the CDR3 is 18 residues. Per the germline V gene, CDR1 is MNHNY and CDR2 is SVGAGI (reference sequence). CDR3 loop: CASSRSPLSGIRSDEQYF. The CDR3 DNA follows: TGTGCCAGCAGTCGCAGCCCCCTTAGCGGGATACGCAGTGACGAGCAGTACTTC.

This rearrangement joins TRBV5-8 to TRBJ1-2, with 9 positions matching TRBD1. The length of the CDR3 is 17 residues. The V and J ends lost 1 base and 1 base, in that order; junction bases with no gene match: 8. CDR1 SGHTS and CDR2 YDEGEE come from the germline V gene. In nucleotides, the CDR3 is TGTGCCAGCAGCTTGATACAGGGGGCTTACAGTAACTATGGCTACACCTTC. This gives the protein CASSLIQGAYSNYGYTF.

In DNA, the CDR3 is TGTGCCAGCAACCCTCTGACTAGCGGGTTCTTCTCCTACGAGCAGTACTTC. It encodes CASNPLTSGFFSYEQYF. V and J are TRBV6-2 or TRBV6-3 and TRBJ2-7; 10 nucleotides line up with TRBD2. There are 17 residues in the CDR3. V shed 7 bases, J shed 0 bases, and the junction held 12 bases outside the gene matches. Germline-derived CDR1 and CDR2 are MNHEY and SVGEGT.

This chain's CDR3 is CASSSTAGTDTQYF. The CDR3 DNA reads TGCGCCAGCAGTTCTACAGCGGGCACAGATACGCAGTATTTT. The chain is built from TRBV5-1 and TRBJ2-3; a possible D gene is TRBD2 (5 bases). Trimming removed 5 bases at V and 1 base at J, with 11 bases between. This CDR3 is 14 amino acids long. CDR1 is SGHRS, CDR2 YFSETQ, per germline.

This chain joins TRBV18 and TRBJ2-1; no reliable D call. The CDR3 spans 13 residues. Trimming left V 5 bases short and J 1 base short, with 6 bases between. Germline CDR1 is KGHSH and CDR2 is LQKENI. The DNA for the CDR3 is TGTGCCAGCTCAACAGATTCCTACAATGAGCAGTTCTTC. This encodes CASSTDSYNEQFF.

The gene calls are TRBV11-3 and TRBJ2-1, with TRBD1 as a possible D gene (6 bases). The CDR3 totals 12 residues. Per germline, CDR1 SGHNT and CDR2 YENEEA. Deletions cut 4 bases from V and 8 bases from J, with 9 bases between. The CDR3 nucleotides are TGTGCCAGCAGCTACAGGGACCATGAGCAGTTCTTC. Translating it yields CASSYRDHEQFF.

This clone turned up a few times. The J gene is TRBJ2-3, the V gene TRBV2; D unresolved. The CDR3 has 13 residues. Germline CDR1 is SNHLY and CDR2 is FYNNEI. V dropped 7 bases and J dropped 5 bases, with 13 bases sitting between them. CDR3 coding DNA: TGTGCCAGCAAATTTCCGGGTCGAGATACGCAGTATTTT. Protein product: CASKFPGRDTQYF. Combining the CDR3 with reference TRBV2 and TRBJ2-3 gives the whole variable domain EPEVTQTPSHQVTQMGQEVILRCVPISNHLYFYWYRQILGQKVEFLVSFYNNEISEKSEIFDDQFSVERPDGSNFTLKIRSTKLEDSAMYFCASKFPGRDTQYFGPGTRLTVL.

CDR3 residues: CASSPDRINQPQHF. Written as DNA, the CDR3 is TGCGCCAGCAGCCCGGACAGGATAAATCAGCCCCAGCATTTT. This sequence joins TRBV5-1 and TRBJ1-5; 7 positions match TRBD1. The V gene end was trimmed by 4 bases and the J gene end by 4 bases; junction bases not matched to a gene: 5. CDR3 length: 14 amino acids. The germline gives CDR1 SGHRS, CDR2 YFSETQ.